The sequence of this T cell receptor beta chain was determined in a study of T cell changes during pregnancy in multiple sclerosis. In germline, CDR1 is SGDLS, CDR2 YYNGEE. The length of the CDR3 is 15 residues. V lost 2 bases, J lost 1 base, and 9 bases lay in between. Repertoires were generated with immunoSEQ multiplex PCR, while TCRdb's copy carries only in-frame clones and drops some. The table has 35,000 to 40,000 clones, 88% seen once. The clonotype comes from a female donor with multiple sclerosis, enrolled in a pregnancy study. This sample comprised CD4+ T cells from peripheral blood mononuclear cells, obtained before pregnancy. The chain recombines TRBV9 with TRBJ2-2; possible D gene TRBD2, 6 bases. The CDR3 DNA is TGTGCCAGCAGCGTTTTGGGGGGGAACACCGGGGAGCTGTTTTTT. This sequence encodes CASSVLGGNTGELFF.